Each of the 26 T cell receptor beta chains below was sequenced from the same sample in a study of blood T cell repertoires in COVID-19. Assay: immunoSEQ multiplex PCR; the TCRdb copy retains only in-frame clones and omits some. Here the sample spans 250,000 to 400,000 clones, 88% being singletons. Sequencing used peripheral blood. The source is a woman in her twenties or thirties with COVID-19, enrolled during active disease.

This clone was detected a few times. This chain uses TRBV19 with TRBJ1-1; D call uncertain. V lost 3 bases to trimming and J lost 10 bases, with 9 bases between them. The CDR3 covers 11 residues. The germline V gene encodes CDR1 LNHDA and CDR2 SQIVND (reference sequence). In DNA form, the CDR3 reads TGTGCCAGTAGTATGGGCGGGAGAGCTTTCTTT. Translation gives CASSMGGRAFF.

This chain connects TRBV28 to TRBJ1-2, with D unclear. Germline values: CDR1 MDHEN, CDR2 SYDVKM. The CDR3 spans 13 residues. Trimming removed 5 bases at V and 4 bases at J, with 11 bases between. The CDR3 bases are TGTGCCAGCAGTATAGAGAACCTCTATGGCTACACCTTC. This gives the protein CASSIENLYGYTF.

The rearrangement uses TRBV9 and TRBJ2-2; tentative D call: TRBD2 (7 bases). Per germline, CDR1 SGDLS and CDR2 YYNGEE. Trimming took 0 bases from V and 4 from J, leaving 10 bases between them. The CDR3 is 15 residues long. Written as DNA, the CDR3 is TGTGCCAGCAGCGTAGCGGGGGGCCCCACCGGGGAGCTGTTTTTT. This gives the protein CASSVAGGPTGELFF.

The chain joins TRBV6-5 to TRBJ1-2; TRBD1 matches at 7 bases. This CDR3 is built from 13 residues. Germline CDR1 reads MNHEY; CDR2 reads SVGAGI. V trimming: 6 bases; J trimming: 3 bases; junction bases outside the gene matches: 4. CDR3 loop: CASRDRDHYGYTF. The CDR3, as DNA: TGTGCCAGCAGAGACAGGGACCACTATGGCTACACCTTC.

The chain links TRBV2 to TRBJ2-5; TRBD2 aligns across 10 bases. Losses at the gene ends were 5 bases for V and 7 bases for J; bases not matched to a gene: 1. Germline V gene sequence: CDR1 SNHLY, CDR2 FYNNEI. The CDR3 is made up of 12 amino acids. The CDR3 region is CASSRLAGTQYF. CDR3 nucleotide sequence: TGTGCCAGCAGTAGACTAGCGGGGACCCAGTACTTC.

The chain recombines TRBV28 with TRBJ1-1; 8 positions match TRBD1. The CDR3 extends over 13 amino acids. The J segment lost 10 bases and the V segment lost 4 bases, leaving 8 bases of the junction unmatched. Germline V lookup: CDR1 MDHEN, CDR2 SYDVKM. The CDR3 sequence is CASSSSGGWVAFF. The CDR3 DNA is TGTGCCAGCAGTTCGTCAGGGGGCTGGGTAGCTTTCTTT. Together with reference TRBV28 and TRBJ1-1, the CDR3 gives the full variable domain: DVKVTQSSRYLVKRTGEKVFLECVQDMDHENMFWYRQDPGLGLRLIYFSYDVKMKEKGDIPEGYSVSREKKERFSLILESASTNQTSMYLCASSSSGGWVAFFGQGTRLTVV.

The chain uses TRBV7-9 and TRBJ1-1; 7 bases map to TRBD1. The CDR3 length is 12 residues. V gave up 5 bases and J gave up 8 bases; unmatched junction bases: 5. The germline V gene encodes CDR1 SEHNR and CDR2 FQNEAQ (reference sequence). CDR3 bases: TGTGCCAGCAGCCCCGGGACAGTCGAAGCTTTCTTT. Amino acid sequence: CASSPGTVEAFF.

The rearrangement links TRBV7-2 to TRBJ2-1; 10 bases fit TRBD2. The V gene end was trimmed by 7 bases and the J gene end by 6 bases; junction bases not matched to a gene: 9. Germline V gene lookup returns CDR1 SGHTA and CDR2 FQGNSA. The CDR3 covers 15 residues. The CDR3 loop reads CASTLTSGDGNEQFF. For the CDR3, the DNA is TGTGCCAGCACACTAACTAGCGGGGACGGCAATGAGCAGTTCTTC. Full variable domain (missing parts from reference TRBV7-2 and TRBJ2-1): GAGVSQSPSNKVTEKGKDVELRCDPISGHTALYWYRQSLGQGLEFLIYFQGNSAPDKSGLPSDRFSAERTGGSVSTLTIQRTQQEDSAVYLCASTLTSGDGNEQFFGPGTRLTVL.

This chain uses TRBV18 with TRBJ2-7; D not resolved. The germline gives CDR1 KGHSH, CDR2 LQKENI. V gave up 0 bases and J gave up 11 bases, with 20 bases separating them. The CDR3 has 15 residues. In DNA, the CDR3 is TGTGCCAGCTCACCACCCCACCGTCTAGTTAAGTGGGAGTACGTC. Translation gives CASSPPHRLVKWEYV.

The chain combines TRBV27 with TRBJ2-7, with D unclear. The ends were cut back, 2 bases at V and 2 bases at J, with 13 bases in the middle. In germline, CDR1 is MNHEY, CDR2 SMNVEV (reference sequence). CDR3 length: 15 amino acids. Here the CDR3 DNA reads TGTGCCAGCAGTTTAAAGAGCACAGCTGCCTACGAGCAGTACGTC. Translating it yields CASSLKSTAAYEQYV.

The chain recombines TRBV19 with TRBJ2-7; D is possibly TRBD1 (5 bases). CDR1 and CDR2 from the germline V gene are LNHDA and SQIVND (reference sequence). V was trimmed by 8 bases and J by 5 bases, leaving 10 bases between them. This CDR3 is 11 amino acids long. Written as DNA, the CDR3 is TGTGCCAGTGAGCAGGGCGACGAGCAGTACTTC. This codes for CASEQGDEQYF.

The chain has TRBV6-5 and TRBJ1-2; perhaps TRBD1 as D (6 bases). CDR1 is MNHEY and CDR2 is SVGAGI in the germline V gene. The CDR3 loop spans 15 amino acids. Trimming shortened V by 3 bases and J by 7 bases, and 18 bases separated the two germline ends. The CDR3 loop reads CASSYSLVSGVGYTF. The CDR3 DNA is TGTGCCAGCAGTTATTCTCTGGTGTCAGGGGTTGGCTACACCTTC.

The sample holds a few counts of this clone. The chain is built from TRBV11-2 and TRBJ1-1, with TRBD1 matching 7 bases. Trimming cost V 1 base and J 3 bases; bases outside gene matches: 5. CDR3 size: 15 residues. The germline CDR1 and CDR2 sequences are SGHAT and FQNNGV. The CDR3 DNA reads TGTGCCAGCAGCTTAGGGACAGGCCCATACACTGAAGCTTTCTTT. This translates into CASSLGTGPYTEAFF.

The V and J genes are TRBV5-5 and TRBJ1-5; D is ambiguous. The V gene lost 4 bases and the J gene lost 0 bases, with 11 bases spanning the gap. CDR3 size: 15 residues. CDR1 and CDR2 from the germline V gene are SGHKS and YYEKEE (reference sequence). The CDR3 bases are TGTGCCAGCAGCCGTACGAGAGATAGCAATCAGCCCCAGCATTTT. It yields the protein CASSRTRDSNQPQHF.

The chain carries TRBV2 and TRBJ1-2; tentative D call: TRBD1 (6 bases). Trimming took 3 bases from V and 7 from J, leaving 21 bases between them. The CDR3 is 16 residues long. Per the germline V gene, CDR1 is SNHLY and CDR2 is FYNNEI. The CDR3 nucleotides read TGTGCCAGCAGTGATTTCAAGGGGGGGGCATCTATTGGCTACACCTTC. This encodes CASSDFKGGASIGYTF. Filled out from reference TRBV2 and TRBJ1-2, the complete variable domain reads EPEVTQTPSHQVTQMGQEVILRCVPISNHLYFYWYRQILGQKVEFLVSFYNNEISEKSEIFDDQFSVERPDGSNFTLKIRSTKLEDSAMYFCASSDFKGGASIGYTFGSGTRLTVV.

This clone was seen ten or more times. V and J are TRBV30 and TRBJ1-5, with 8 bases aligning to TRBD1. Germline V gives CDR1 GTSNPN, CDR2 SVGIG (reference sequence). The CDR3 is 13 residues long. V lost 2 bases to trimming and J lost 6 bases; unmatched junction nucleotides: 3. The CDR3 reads CAWSSGGGQPQHF. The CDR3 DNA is TGTGCCTGGAGTTCAGGGGGCGGTCAGCCCCAGCATTTT.

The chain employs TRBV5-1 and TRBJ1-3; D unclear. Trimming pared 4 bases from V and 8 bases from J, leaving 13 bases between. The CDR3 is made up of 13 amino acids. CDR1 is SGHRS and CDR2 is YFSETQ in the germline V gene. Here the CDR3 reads CASSLQEGYTIYF. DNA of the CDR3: TGCGCCAGCAGCCTCCAGGAAGGATACACCATATATTTT.

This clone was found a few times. The CDR3 nucleotides are TGCGCCAGCAGCCAAGGGGACAGACCTAACTATGGCTACACCTTC. As protein: CASSQGDRPNYGYTF. The gene calls are TRBV4-1 and TRBJ1-2, with 7 bases that match TRBD1. This CDR3 has 15 amino acids. Looked up from germline, CDR1 is MGHRA and CDR2 is YSYEKL. V lost 1 base, J lost 0 bases, and 2 bases stayed unmatched.

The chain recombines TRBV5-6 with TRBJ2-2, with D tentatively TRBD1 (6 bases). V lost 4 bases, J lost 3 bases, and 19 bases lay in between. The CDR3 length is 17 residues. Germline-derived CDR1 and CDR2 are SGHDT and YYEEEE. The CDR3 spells CASSLRGSRVDTGELFF. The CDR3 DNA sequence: TGTGCCAGCAGCCTGAGGGGGAGCCGGGTAGACACCGGGGAGCTGTTTTTT.

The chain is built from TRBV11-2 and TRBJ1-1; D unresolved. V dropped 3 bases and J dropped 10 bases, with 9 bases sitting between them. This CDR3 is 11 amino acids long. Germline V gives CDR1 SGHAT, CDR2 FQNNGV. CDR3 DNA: TGTGCCAGCAGCTTGAGCCGCGGAGCTTTCTTT. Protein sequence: CASSLSRGAFF.

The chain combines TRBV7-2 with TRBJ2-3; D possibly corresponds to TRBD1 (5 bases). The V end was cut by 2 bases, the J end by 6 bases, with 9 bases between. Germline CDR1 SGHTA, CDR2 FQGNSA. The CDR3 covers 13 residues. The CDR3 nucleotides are TGTGCCAGCAGCTTACAGGGTTCCGATACGCAGTATTTT. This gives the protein CASSLQGSDTQYF.

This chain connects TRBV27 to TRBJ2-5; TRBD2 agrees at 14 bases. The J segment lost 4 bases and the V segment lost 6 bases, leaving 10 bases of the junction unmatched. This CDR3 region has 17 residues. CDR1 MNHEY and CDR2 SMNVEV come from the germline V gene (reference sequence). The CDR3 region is CASSPLPGLAGAETQYF. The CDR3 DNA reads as TGTGCCAGCAGCCCACTCCCGGGACTAGCGGGGGCAGAGACCCAGTACTTC.

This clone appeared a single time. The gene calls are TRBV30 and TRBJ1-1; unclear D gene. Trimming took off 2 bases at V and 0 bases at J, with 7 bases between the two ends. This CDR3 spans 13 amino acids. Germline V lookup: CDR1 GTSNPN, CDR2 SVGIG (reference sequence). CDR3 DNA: TGTGCCTGGAGTCGTCGTCTGAACACTGAAGCTTTCTTT. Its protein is CAWSRRLNTEAFF.

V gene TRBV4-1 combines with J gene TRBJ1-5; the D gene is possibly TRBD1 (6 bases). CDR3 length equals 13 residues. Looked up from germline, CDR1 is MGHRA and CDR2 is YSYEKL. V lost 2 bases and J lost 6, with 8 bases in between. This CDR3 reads CASSQQGSQPQHF. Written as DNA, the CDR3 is TGCGCCAGCAGCCAACAGGGGAGTCAGCCCCAGCATTTT.

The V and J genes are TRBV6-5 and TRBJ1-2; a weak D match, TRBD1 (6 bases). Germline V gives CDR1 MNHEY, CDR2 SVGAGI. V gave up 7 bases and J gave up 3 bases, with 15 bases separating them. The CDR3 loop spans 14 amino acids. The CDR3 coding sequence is TGTGCCAGCATGCTGGGGGCATCCGACTATGGCTACACCTTC. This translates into CASMLGASDYGYTF.

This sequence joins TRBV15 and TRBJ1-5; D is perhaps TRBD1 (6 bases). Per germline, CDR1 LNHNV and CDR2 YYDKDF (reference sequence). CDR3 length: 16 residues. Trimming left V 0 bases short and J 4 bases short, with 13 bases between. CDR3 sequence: CATSRDRPGVNQPQHF. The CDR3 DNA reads TGTGCCACCAGCAGAGATCGGCCAGGGGTTAATCAGCCCCAGCATTTT.